This T cell receptor beta chain derives from a study of identical twins (dated by TCRdb to the mid-2010s). General notes on the study: TCR alpha and beta repertoires from monozygotic twins, unrelated adults of various ages and cord blood were deep-sequenced to test whether fetal clonotypes persist. To rule out contamination, the twin experiments were replicated at different times with different library preparation protocols. General findings and caveats noted by the study authors: Invariant T cells such as MAIT and iNKT could partly confound zero-insertion analyses, although diverse VJ usage argued against such confounding for most clonotypes. A weaker excess of twin sharing was found in beta out-of-frame sequences because the signal-to-noise ratio was lowered by fewer shared sequences. Conclusions relied on cross-sectional statistical analysis, since the same donors could not be followed over many years. Fewer insertions were carried by abundant cord blood beta clonotypes, a similar but weaker trend appeared in young adult naive repertoires, and no such trend appeared in memory repertoires. Compared with coincidental sharing between unrelated individuals, out-of-frame TCR alpha sequences shared between twins had an excess of sequences with low generation probability. In monozygotic twins, out-of-frame TCR alpha sharing was systematically underestimated by recombination models, although the models agreed with sharing between unrelated individuals.

To prepare the library, 5' RACE was applied. The sample was run on an Illumina HiSeq 2000. Template switching introduced a universal primer binding site; the final cDNA contained a unique molecular identifier, enabling accurate counting of TCR cDNA molecules. Specific primers in the conserved constant-segment region were used to synthesize first-strand cDNA for the TCR alpha and beta chains. To control for contamination, each cDNA library was double barcoded with a SMART-Mk sample barcode plus Illumina barcodes. Two successive PCR steps introduced TruSeq adapter sequences along with Illumina sample barcodes. The TCR alpha and beta cDNA libraries were sequenced on the Illumina HiSeq platform using custom primers. In the paper's pipeline: MiGEC was used to process raw reads and extract unique molecular identifiers, and MiXCR was used to find CDR3 positions. For each individual, recombination models were inferred using an EM algorithm with the repgenHMM and IGoR tools. The tcR package in R was used for shared clonotype analysis, with sharing normalized by the product of cloneset sizes. To study raw recombination free of thymic and clonal selection effects, out-of-frame nonproductive sequences were analyzed. Starting from the raw public reads, TCRdb applied fastp trimming at Q25, assembled clones with MiXCR and retained in-frame beta chains. For every CDR3 protein sequence, its rows merge into one entry that carries the most common genes and DNA. What appears here as the V and J calls and clone size reflects TCRdb's work, not the paper's. The sample records about 480,000 distinct CDR3 sequences, approximately 15% of which are singletons. More than 0.5% of the sample lies in the top ten.

V was cut back by 5 bases and J by 3 bases, leaving a gap of 11 bases between them. There are 15 amino acids in the CDR3, from cysteine to phenylalanine inclusive. The sequence is cut down to CDR3 DNA, 45 bases in frame from base 1. The germline V gene (reference sequence) yields MNHEY for CDR1 and SMNVEV for CDR2. This clonotype was detected a few times. This clone's antigen is unknown. Base qualities are missing; no much larger clone stands one base away. All donors were healthy Caucasians. The twin cohort comprised three pairs of female monozygotic twins, all aged roughly 18 to 30 years. Positive isolation kits from Invitrogen were used to isolate CD4+ and CD8+ T cell populations. These sequences were also reported in another study, on yellow fever vaccine responses in identical twins. As described in the second report: According to the authors, in identical twins the way T cells responded to vaccination appeared partly convergent and partly personalized. Focusing on identical twins, the study followed the T cell clones that responded to the vaccine, and did so with precision.

The rearrangement combines TRBV27 with TRBJ1-6; the D gene is perhaps TRBD1, from 5 matching bases. Sequencing used CD4+ T cells sorted from blood. This receptor was taken from a woman under 30 in good health. The CDR3 here reads CASSLPGDYNSPLHF. The DNA is TGTGCCAGCAGTCTACCGGGGGACTATAATTCACCCCTCCACTTT.